Included here is one T cell receptor (beta chain) sequence, with context. Clones were sequenced by immunoSEQ multiplex PCR, and TCRdb holds only the in-frame ones, with some missing. The sample gives roughly 150,000 clones, under 85% of which show up once; about 3% is in the top ten. The entry originates in a study of blood T cell repertoires in COVID-19. This CDR3 has 15 amino acids. V dropped 3 bases and J dropped 4; count of bases not matched to a gene: 4. Looked up from germline, CDR1 is KGHDR and CDR2 is SFDVKD. This chain uses TRBV24-1 with TRBJ1-4, with 7 bases aligning to TRBD1. The receptor was isolated from a man aged 70 or older with acute or convalescent COVID-19. Sequenced: peripheral blood. CDR3 loop: CATSDGTAGNEKLFF. DNA for the CDR3: TGTGCCACCAGTGATGGGACAGCCGGTAATGAAAAACTGTTTTTT.